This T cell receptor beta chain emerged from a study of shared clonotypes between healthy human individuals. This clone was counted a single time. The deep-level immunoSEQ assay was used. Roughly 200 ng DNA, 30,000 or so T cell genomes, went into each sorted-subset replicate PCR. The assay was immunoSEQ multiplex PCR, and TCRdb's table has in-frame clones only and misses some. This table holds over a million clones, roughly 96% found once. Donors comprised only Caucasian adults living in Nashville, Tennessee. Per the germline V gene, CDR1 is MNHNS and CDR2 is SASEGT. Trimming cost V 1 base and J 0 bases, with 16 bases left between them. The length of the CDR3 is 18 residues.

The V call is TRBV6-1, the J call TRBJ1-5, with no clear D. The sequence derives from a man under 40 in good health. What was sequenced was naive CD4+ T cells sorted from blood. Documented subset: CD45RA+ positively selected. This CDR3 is CASSEGAGGRYSNQPQHF. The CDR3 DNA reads TGTGCCAGCAGTGAAGGGGCAGGTGGGAGGTATAGCAATCAGCCCCAGCATTTT.